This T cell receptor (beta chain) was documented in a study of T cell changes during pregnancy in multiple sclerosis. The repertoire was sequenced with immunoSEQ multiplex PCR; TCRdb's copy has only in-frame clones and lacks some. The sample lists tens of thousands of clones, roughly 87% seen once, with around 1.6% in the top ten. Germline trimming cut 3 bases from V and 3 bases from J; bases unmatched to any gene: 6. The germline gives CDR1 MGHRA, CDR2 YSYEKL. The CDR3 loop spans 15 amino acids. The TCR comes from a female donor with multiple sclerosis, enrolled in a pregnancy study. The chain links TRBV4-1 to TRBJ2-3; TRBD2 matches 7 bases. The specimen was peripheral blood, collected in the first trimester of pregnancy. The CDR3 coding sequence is TGCGCCAGCAGCCAGATGGCGGGAGTAACAGATACGCAGTATTTT. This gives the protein CASSQMAGVTDTQYF.